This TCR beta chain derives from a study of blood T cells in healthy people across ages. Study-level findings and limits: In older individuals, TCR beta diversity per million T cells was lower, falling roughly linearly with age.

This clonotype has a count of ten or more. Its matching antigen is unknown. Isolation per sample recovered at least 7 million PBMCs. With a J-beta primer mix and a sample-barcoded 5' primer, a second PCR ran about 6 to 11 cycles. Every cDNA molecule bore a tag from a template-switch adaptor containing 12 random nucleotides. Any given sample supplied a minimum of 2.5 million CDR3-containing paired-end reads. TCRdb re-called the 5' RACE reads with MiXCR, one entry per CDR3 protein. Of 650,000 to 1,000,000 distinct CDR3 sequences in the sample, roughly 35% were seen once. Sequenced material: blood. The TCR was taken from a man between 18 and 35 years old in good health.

The CDR3, as DNA: TGTGCCAGCAGTTTGGAGGGAGTAAGCACAGATACGCAGTATTTT. Its translation is CASSLEGVSTDTQYF. This sequence joins TRBV12-3 or TRBV12-4 and TRBJ2-3, with a possible D match to TRBD2 (6 bases). The CDR3 contains 15 residues. Trimming cost V 3 bases and J 0 bases, with 10 bases left between them.